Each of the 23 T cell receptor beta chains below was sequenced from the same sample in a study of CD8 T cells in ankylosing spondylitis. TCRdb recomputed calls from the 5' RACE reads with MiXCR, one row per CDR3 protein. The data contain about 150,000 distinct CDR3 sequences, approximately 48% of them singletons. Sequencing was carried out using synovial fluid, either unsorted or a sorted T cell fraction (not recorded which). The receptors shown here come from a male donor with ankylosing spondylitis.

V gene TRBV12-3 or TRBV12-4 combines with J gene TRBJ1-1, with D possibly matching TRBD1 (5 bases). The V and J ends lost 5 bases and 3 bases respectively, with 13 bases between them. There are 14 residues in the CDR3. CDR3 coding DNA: TGTGCCAGCAGTCCTCGACAGACTCACACTGAAGCTTTCTTT. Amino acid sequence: CASSPRQTHTEAFF.

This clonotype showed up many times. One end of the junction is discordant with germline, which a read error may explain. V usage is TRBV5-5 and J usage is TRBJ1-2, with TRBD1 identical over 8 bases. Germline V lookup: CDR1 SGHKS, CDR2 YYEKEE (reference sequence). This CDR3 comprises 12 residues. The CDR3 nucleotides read TGTGCCAGCAGCAGACCCTGGACAGGGCACGCCTTC. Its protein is CASSRPWTGHAF.

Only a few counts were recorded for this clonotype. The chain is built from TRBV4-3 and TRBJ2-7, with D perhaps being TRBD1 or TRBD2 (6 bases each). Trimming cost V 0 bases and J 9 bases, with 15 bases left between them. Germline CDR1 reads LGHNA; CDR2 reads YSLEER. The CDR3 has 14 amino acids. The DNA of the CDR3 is TGCGCCAGCAGCCAAGAGAGGGGGGCTGCTGGGCAGTACTTC. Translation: CASSQERGAAGQYF.

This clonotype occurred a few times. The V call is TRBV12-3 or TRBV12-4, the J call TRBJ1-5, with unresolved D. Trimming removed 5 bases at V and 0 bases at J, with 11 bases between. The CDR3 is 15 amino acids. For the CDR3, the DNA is TGTGCCAGCAGTCCCGGTTGGGGTAGCAATCAGCCCCAGCATTTT. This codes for CASSPGWGSNQPQHF.

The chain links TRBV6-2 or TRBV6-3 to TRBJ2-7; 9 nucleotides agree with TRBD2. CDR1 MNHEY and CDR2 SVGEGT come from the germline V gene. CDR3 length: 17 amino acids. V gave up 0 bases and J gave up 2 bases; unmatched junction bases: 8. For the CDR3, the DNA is TGTGCCAGCAGTTACTCGAACTTCCTAGCGGGAACCTACGAGCAGTACTTC. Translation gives CASSYSNFLAGTYEQYF.

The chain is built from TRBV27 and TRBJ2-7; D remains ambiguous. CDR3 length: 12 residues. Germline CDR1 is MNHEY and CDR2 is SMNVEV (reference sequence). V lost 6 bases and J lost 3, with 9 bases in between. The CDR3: CASSSLGYEQYF. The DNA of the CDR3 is TGTGCCAGCAGCTCACTGGGCTACGAGCAGTACTTC.

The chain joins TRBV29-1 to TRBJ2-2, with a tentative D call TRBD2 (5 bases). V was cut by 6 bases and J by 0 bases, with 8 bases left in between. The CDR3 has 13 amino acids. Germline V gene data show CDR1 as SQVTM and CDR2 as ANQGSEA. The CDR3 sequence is CSVSGANTGELFF. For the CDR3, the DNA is TGCAGCGTGTCCGGGGCGAACACCGGGGAGCTGTTTTTT.

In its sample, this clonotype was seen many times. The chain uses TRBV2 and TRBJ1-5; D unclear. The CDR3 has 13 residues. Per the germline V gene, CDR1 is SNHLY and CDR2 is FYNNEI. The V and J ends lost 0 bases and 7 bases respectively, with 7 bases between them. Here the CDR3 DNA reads TGTGCCAGCAGTGAAGCACACTGGCAGCCCCAGCATTTT. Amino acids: CASSEAHWQPQHF.

The CDR3 DNA is TGCAGTGCTAGAGCGGGGGGTGGGGAGACCCAGTACTTC. It encodes CSARAGGGETQYF. The chain joins TRBV20-1 to TRBJ2-5; 7 bases fit TRBD2. Trimming took 1 base from V and 5 from J; bases not matched to a gene: 4. CDR3 size: 13 residues. Germline CDR1 and CDR2: DFQATT and SNEGSKA (reference sequence).

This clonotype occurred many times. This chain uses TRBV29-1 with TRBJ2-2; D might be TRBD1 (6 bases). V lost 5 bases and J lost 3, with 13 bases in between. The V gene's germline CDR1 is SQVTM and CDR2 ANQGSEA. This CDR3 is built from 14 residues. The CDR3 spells CSVRVRGDTGELFF. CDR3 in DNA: TGCAGCGTTCGGGTCAGGGGCGACACCGGGGAGCTGTTTTTT.

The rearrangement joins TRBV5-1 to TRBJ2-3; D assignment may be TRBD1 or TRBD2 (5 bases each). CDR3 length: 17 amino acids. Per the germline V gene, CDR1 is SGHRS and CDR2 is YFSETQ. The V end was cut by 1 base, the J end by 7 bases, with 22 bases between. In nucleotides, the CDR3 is TGCGCCAGCAGCTTGAGGCCGAGCCGCCGGGGCCGCAATACGCAGTATTTT. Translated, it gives CASSLRPSRRGRNTQYF.

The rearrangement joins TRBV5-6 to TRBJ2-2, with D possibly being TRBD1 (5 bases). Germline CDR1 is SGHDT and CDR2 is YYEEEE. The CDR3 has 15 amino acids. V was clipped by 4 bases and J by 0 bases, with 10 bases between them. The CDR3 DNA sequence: TGTGCCAGCAGCGGGGCGGTGACGAACACCGGGGAGCTGTTTTTT. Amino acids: CASSGAVTNTGELFF.

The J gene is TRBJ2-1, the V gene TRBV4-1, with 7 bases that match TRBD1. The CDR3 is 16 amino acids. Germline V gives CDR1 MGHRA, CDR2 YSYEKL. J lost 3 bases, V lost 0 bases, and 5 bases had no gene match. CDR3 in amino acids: CASSQDPGQLYNEQFF. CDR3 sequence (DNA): TGCGCCAGCAGCCAAGATCCGGGACAGCTCTACAATGAGCAGTTCTTC.

This CDR3 is CAISGGREEGTGELFF. CDR3 DNA sequence: TGTGCCATCAGTGGGGGACGGGAAGAGGGCACCGGGGAGCTGTTTTTT. The chain uses TRBV10-3 and TRBJ2-2, with D possibly being TRBD1 or TRBD2 (5 bases each). V lost 4 bases and J 4 bases, leaving 16 bases between the germline ends. The CDR3 is made up of 16 amino acids. Germline V CDR1 and CDR2: ENHRY, SYGVKD.

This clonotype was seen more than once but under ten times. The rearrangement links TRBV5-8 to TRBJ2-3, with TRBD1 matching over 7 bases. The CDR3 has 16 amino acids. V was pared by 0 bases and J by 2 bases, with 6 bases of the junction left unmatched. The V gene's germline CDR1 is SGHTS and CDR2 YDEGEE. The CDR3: CASSLAGTDFTDTQYF. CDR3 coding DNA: TGTGCCAGCAGCTTGGCCGGGACAGACTTCACAGATACGCAGTATTTT. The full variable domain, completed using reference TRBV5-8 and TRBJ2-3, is EAGVTQSPTHLIKTRGQQATLRCSPISGHTSVYWYQQALGLGLQFLLWYDEGEERNRGNFPPRFSGRQFPNYSSELNVNALELEDSALYLCASSLAGTDFTDTQYFGPGTRLTVL.

The CDR3 loop reads CASSEASGTSDEQFF. The CDR3 bases are TGTGCCAGCAGTGAAGCGTCCGGGACTAGCGATGAGCAGTTCTTC. The rearrangement uses TRBV6-1 and TRBJ2-1; 10 nucleotides agree with TRBD2. The V segment lost 0 bases and the J segment 8 bases; nucleotides outside the gene matches: 4. The CDR3 totals 15 residues. Germline V gene data show CDR1 as MNHNS and CDR2 as SASEGT.

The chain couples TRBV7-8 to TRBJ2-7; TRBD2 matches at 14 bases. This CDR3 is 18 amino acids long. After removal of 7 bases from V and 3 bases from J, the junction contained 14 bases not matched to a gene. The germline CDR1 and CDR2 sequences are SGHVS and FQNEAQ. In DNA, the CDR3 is TGTGCCAGCATCCCCGGGACTAGCGGGAGCTCCTCTCACTACGAGCAGTACTTC. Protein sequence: CASIPGTSGSSSHYEQYF.

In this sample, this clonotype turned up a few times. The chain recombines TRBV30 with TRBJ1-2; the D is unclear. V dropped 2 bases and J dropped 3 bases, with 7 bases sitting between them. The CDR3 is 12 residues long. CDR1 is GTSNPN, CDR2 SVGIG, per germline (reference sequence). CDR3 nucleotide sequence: TGTGCCTGGAGTAGCCGAGACTATGGCTACACCTTC. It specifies CAWSSRDYGYTF. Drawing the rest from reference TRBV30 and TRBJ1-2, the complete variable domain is SQTIHQWPATLVQPVGSPLSLECTVEGTSNPNLYWYRQAAGRGLQLLFYSVGIGQISSEVPQNLSASRPQDRQFILSSKKLLLSDSGFYLCAWSSRDYGYTFGSGTRLTVV.

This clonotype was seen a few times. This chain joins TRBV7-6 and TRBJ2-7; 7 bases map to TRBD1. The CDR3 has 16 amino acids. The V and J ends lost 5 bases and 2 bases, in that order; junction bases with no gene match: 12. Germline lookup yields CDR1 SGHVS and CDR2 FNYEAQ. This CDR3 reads CASSPLRDSTPYEQYF. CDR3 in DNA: TGTGCCAGCAGCCCCCTCCGGGACAGTACCCCCTACGAGCAGTACTTC.

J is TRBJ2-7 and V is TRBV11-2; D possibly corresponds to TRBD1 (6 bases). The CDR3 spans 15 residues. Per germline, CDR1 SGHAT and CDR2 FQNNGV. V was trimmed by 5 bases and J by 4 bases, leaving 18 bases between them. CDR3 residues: CASSPTWGHRYEQYF. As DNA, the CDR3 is TGTGCCAGCAGCCCCACCTGGGGACACCGTTACGAGCAGTACTTC.

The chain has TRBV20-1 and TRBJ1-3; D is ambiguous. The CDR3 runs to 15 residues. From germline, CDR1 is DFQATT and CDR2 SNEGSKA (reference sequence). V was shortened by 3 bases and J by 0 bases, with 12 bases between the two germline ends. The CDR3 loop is CSASSPTYSGNTIYF. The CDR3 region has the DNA TGCAGTGCTAGCTCCCCCACATACTCTGGAAACACCATATATTTT.

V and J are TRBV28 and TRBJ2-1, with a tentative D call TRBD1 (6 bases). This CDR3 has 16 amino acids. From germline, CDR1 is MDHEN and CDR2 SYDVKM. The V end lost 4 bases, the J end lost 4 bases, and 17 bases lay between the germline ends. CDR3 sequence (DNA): TGTGCCAGCAGTTCCCCGCTGAGGGGGTTTTACAATGAGCAGTTCTTC. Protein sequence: CASSSPLRGFYNEQFF.

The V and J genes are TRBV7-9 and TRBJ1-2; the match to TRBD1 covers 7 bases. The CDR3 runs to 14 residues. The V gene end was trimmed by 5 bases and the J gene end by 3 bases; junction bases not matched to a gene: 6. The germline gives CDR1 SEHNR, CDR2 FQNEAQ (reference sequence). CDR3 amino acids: CASSPKGADYGYTF. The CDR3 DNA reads TGTGCCAGCAGCCCGAAGGGGGCGGACTATGGCTACACCTTC.